The rows below give T cell receptor beta chains drawn from one sample of a study of response to subunit inactivated influenza vaccine. TCRdb reprocessed the RT-PCR reads via MiXCR and lists one record per CDR3 protein. The repertoire has about 570,000 distinct CDR3 sequences, around 11% of them found once; the top ten carry roughly 10%. This specimen was PBMCs from blood, taken on the day of vaccination. These receptors came from a man in his fifties or sixties who received an inactivated influenza vaccine. The CDR3 runs from the conserved cysteine through the conserved F or W. A D gene is named only where the DNA matches it firmly. Where a row states a size, it is once, few, many or the class of an expanded clone; other rows omit it.

.,TRBJ2-7,.,TRBV19,CASSIRAARSYEQYF,TGTGCCAGTAGTATAAGGGCAGCTAGATCCTACGAGCAGTACTTC
.,TRBJ2-1,.,TRBV7-2,CASSLVSNRNEQFF,TGTGCCAGCAGCTTAGTTTCTAACCGCAATGAGCAGTTCTTC
TRBD1,TRBJ1-2,.,TRBV6-2/TRBV6-3,CASCAMGQTYGYTF,TGTGCCAGCTGTGCGATGGGACAGACCTATGGCTACACCTTC
.,TRBJ2-1,few,TRBV24-1,CATSEGYRIGEQFF,TGTGCCACCAGTGAGGGTTATCGGATTGGTGAGCAGTTCTTC
.,TRBJ1-3,few,TRBV6-5,CASSYSQGRRSGNTIYF,TGTGCCAGCAGTTACAGCCAGGGTAGGAGATCTGGAAACACCATATATTTT
TRBD1,TRBJ2-5,few,TRBV6-5,CASSSADRERTQYF,TGTGCCAGCAGTTCGGCGGACAGGGAAAGGACCCAGTACTTC
TRBD2,TRBJ2-7,.,TRBV27,CASSLIPLAGGNEQYF,TGTGCCAGCAGTTTAATCCCCTTAGCGGGAGGAAACGAGCAGTACTTC
.,TRBJ2-3,.,TRBV7-2,CASRASRYTQYF,TGTGCCAGCAGGGCTAGCCGGTATACGCAGTATTTT
.,TRBJ2-1,few,TRBV6-2/TRBV6-3,CASSYVSGTYNEQFF,TGTGCCAGCAGTTACGTGTCAGGGACCTACAATGAGCAGTTCTTC
.,TRBJ2-3,.,TRBV20-1,CSASKRDPGTDTQYF,TGCAGTGCTAGCAAACGGGACCCCGGCACAGATACGCAGTATTTT
.,TRBJ2-1,few,TRBV5-1,CASRVSYNEQFF,TGCGCCAGCAGGGTGTCCTACAATGAGCAGTTCTTC
.,TRBJ2-1,few,TRBV19,CASSIGGASEQFF,TGTGCCAGTAGTATAGGCGGGGCGTCCGAGCAGTTCTTC
.,TRBJ1-1,many,TRBV5-1,CASSLYRADTEAFF,TGCGCCAGCAGCTTGTACAGGGCCGACACTGAAGCTTTCTTT
TRBD2,TRBJ2-1,few,TRBV7-9,CASSTTSGGWDEQFF,TGTGCCAGCAGCACTACTAGCGGGGGCTGGGATGAGCAGTTCTTC
TRBD1,TRBJ2-7,.,TRBV28,CASSFPDRASYEQYF,TGTGCCAGCAGTTTCCCAGACAGGGCTTCCTACGAGCAGTACTTC
TRBD2,TRBJ2-7,.,TRBV7-2,CASSLGEAGAAYEQYF,TGTGCCAGCAGCTTAGGGGAGGCGGGAGCGGCCTACGAGCAGTACTTC
TRBD2,TRBJ2-1,many,TRBV5-6,CASSLPRTDLAGRDEQFF,TGTGCCAGCAGCTTGCCGCGCACCGATCTAGCGGGAAGAGATGAGCAGTTCTTC
.,TRBJ1-1,many,TRBV12-3/TRBV12-4,CASSLAVQVEAFF,TGTGCCAGCAGTTTAGCGGTTCAGGTTGAAGCTTTCTTT
TRBD1,TRBJ1-1,few,TRBV28,CASRLGQGGAIEAFF,TGTGCCAGCCGCCTCGGACAGGGCGGGGCGATTGAAGCTTTCTTT
.,TRBJ1-2,few,TRBV5-1,CASSLGIGASYGYTF,TGCGCCAGCAGCTTAGGAATCGGCGCTTCGTATGGCTACACCTTC
.,TRBJ2-7,.,TRBV7-2,CASSLERTGEQYF,TGTGCCAGCAGCTTAGAGCGGACCGGGGAGCAGTACTTC
.,TRBJ2-7,.,TRBV28,CASSLSVYYEQYF,TGTGCCAGCAGTTTGTCAGTGTACTACGAGCAGTACTTC
.,TRBJ2-1,few,TRBV6-2/TRBV6-3,CASKPEGGVNEQFF,TGTGCCAGCAAACCTGAGGGGGGGGTCAATGAGCAGTTCTTC
TRBD2,TRBJ2-7,few,TRBV12-3/TRBV12-4,CASRRTSGLGEQYF,TGTGCCAGCAGGAGGACTAGCGGGTTGGGCGAGCAGTACTTC
TRBD2,TRBJ2-3,.,TRBV7-8,CASSQRTSGRYADTQYF,TGTGCCAGCAGCCAGCGGACTAGCGGGAGATATGCAGATACGCAGTATTTT
.,TRBJ2-1,.,TRBV11-2,CASSPKTRDGPYNEQFF,TGTGCCAGCAGCCCTAAAACACGGGACGGCCCCTACAATGAGCAGTTCTTC
.,TRBJ2-1,many,TRBV7-2,CASSFRGGNEQFF,TGTGCCAGCAGCTTCAGGGGAGGGAATGAGCAGTTCTTC
.,TRBJ2-3,many,TRBV28,CASSLPNGGPGTDTQYF,TGTGCCAGCAGCCTCCCGAACGGGGGCCCTGGCACAGATACGCAGTATTTT
.,TRBJ2-7,many,TRBV14,CASSPPAIGENYEQYF,TGTGCCAGCAGCCCCCCCGCTATTGGAGAAAACTACGAGCAGTACTTC
.,TRBJ1-5,many,TRBV10-3,CAISESRGNQPQHF,TGTGCCATCAGTGAGTCTCGAGGTAATCAGCCCCAGCATTTT
.,TRBJ2-2,few,TRBV19,CASRPVLAITGELFF,TGTGCCAGTCGGCCCGTCCTGGCGATTACCGGGGAGCTGTTTTTT
TRBD1,TRBJ2-7,few,TRBV28,CASSGQGPPTYEQYF,TGTGCCAGCAGCGGACAGGGGCCCCCCACCTACGAGCAGTACTTC
.,TRBJ2-2,.,TRBV7-6,CASNGGTGELFF,TGTGCCAGCAACGGGGGCACCGGGGAGCTGTTTTTT
TRBD1,TRBJ1-4,few,TRBV7-2,CASRPTGGAHEKLFF,TGTGCCAGCAGACCCACAGGGGGCGCGCATGAAAAACTGTTTTTT